Listed here are 22 T cell receptor beta chains from one sample, sequenced in a study of blood T cell repertoires in COVID-19. Sequencing was performed with immunoSEQ multiplex PCR; in TCRdb, only in-frame clones are kept and a portion is missing. The sample holds about 200,000 clones, nearly 90% seen once. What was sequenced was peripheral blood. Receptors originate from a man aged 50-60 years with acute or convalescent COVID-19.

The gene calls are TRBV11-2 and TRBJ1-4; 10 bases are shared with TRBD1. This CDR3 comprises 15 residues. In germline, CDR1 is SGHAT, CDR2 FQNNGV. After removal of 5 bases from V and 10 bases from J, the junction contained 10 bases not matched to a gene. CDR3 nucleotides: TGTGCCAGCAGCCAAAACCGGGACAGGGGAGGAAAACTGTTTTTT. It specifies CASSQNRDRGGKLFF.

The chain combines TRBV5-1 with TRBJ1-1; weak D call: TRBD1 (6 bases). Germline-derived CDR1 and CDR2 are SGHRS and YFSETQ. V was pared by 4 bases and J by 1 base, with 14 bases between. The CDR3 extends over 15 amino acids. CDR3 protein: CASSGAGAPNTEAFF. CDR3 in DNA: TGCGCCAGCAGCGGGGCGGGGGCGCCGAACACTGAAGCTTTCTTT.

The V call is TRBV29-1, the J call TRBJ2-7; TRBD1 might be the D (5 bases). CDR1 and CDR2 from the germline V gene are SQVTM and ANQGSEA. The CDR3 loop spans 15 amino acids. V dropped 5 bases and J dropped 3 bases, with 20 bases sitting between them. The CDR3 spells CSVQQETNGRYEQYF. The CDR3 region has the DNA TGCAGCGTTCAACAGGAAACCAACGGACGCTACGAGCAGTACTTC.

This clone was picked up one time. The chain couples TRBV9 to TRBJ2-1; 9 positions match TRBD1. CDR1 and CDR2 (germline): SGDLS, YYNGEE. V shed 2 bases, J shed 7 bases, and the junction held 7 bases outside the gene matches. The CDR3 is 15 amino acids. The CDR3 DNA reads as TGTGCCAGCAGCGTGTTTGGGACAGGGATAAATGAGCAGTTCTTC. Translation gives CASSVFGTGINEQFF. Based on the CDR3 plus reference TRBV9 and TRBJ2-1, the full variable domain is DSGVTQTPKHLITATGQRVTLRCSPRSGDLSVYWYQQSLDQGLQFLIQYYNGEERAKGNILERFSAQQFPDLHSELNLSSLELGDSALYFCASSVFGTGINEQFFGPGTRLTVL.

This clone appeared a single time. V usage is TRBV4-1 and J usage is TRBJ1-2; 8 bases are shared with TRBD1. The ends lost 0 bases at V and 9 bases at J; junction bases unmatched: 12. Germline CDR1 and CDR2: MGHRA and YSYEKL. There are 16 residues in the CDR3. DNA for the CDR3: TGCGCCAGCAGCCAAGAACCGGGACAGGACTCCCGAAGCTACACCTTC. It encodes CASSQEPGQDSRSYTF.

This sequence joins TRBV6-1 and TRBJ2-5; 12 bases are shared with TRBD2. The V gene end was trimmed by 4 bases and the J gene end by 1 base; junction bases not matched to a gene: 7. This CDR3 has 17 amino acids. Germline CDR1 is MNHNS and CDR2 is SASEGT. The CDR3 coding sequence is TGTGCCAGCAGTGCGACTAGCGGGAGTTTAGGCCAAGAGACCCAGTACTTC. Its translation is CASSATSGSLGQETQYF.

The rearrangement uses TRBV3-1 (or the pseudogene TRBV3-2) and TRBJ2-2; TRBD2 agrees at 7 bases. Germline V gives CDR1 LGHDT, CDR2 YNNKEL (reference sequence). V gave up 4 bases and J gave up 4 bases; unmatched junction bases: 6. CDR3 size: 15 residues. DNA for the CDR3: TGTGCCAGCAGCCTGACTAGCCGCTTCACCGGGGAGCTGTTTTTT. It translates to CASSLTSRFTGELFF.

This chain joins TRBV12-3 or TRBV12-4 and TRBJ2-2; D is perhaps TRBD2 (5 bases). The CDR3 is 13 amino acids. V was cut by 6 bases and J by 5 bases, with 10 bases left in between. CDR3 sequence (DNA): TGTGCCAGCAGGGGAGAAGGAACCGGGGAGCTGTTTTTT. This codes for CASRGEGTGELFF.

This rearrangement joins TRBV11-3 to TRBJ2-2, with unresolved D. This CDR3 comprises 16 residues. Trimming pared 3 bases from V and 0 bases from J, leaving 11 bases between. Germline values: CDR1 SGHNT, CDR2 YENEEA. The CDR3, as DNA: TGTGCCAGCAGCTTTATGGGCACCACGAACACCGGGGAGCTGTTTTTT. Amino acids: CASSFMGTTNTGELFF.

This clone was picked up one time. The same CDR3 can be traced to other DNA sequences in this sample. The chain couples TRBV30 to TRBJ2-3; no reliable D call. Trimming pared 2 bases from V and 1 base from J, leaving 4 bases between. There are 12 residues in the CDR3. Germline V CDR1 and CDR2: GTSNPN, SVGIG (reference sequence). CDR3 loop: CAWSPGTDTQYF. CDR3 in DNA: TGTGCCTGGAGTCCGGGCACAGATACGCAGTATTTT.

This clone was seen just once. This CDR3 is CASKATGSEKLFF. The CDR3 DNA reads TGTGCCAGCAAAGCCACAGGGAGTGAAAAACTGTTTTTT. The V and J genes are TRBV7-9 and TRBJ1-4; possible D gene TRBD1, 6 bases. CDR3 length: 13 residues. Germline CDR1 SEHNR, CDR2 FQNEAQ (reference sequence). With 7 bases removed from V and 7 bases from J, the gap between germline ends came to 13 bases. Combining the CDR3 with reference TRBV7-9 and TRBJ1-4 gives the whole variable domain DTGVSQNPRHKITKRGQNVTFRCDPISEHNRLYWYRQTLGQGPEFLTYFQNEAQLEKSRLLSDRFSAERPKGSFSTLEIQRTEQGDSAMYLCASKATGSEKLFFGSGTQLSVL.

The genes are TRBV7-2 and TRBJ2-7; 7 nucleotides match TRBD1. This CDR3 region has 15 residues. Trimming cost V 5 bases and J 2 bases; bases outside gene matches: 9. The germline gives CDR1 SGHTA, CDR2 FQGNSA. The CDR3 is CASSPSTGMAYEQYF. CDR3 DNA: TGTGCCAGCAGCCCGTCGACAGGGATGGCCTACGAGCAGTACTTC.

The table lists this clone with a few counts. The chain is built from TRBV29-1 and TRBJ1-1, with 7 bases lining up with TRBD1. Unmatched junction bases numbered 7, after V lost 7 bases and J lost 5 bases. The CDR3 runs 12 residues. CDR1 is SQVTM, CDR2 ANQGSEA, per germline. CDR3 in DNA: TGCAGCGGCCAAACAGGGGCGACTGAAGCTTTCTTT. Translation: CSGQTGATEAFF.

The chain couples TRBV12-3 or TRBV12-4 to TRBJ1-4; no reliable D call. Trimming took 5 bases from V and 7 from J, leaving 11 bases between them. The CDR3 runs 13 residues. The CDR3 reads CASSTLLGEKLFF. The CDR3 bases are TGTGCCAGCAGTACACTACTCGGTGAAAAACTGTTTTTT.

The chain combines TRBV28 with TRBJ1-2; D might be TRBD1 (6 bases). Germline-derived CDR1 and CDR2 are MDHEN and SYDVKM. V was trimmed by 3 bases and J by 2 bases, leaving 13 bases between them. The CDR3 extends over 15 amino acids. CDR3 bases: TGTGCCAGCAGTTTCGACAGGATTGGGAACTATGGCTACACCTTC. Its protein product is CASSFDRIGNYGYTF.

The rearrangement uses TRBV19 and TRBJ1-6; no firm D call. From germline, CDR1 is LNHDA and CDR2 SQIVND (reference sequence). V was pared by 5 bases and J by 0 bases, with 11 bases between. The CDR3 has 16 residues. The CDR3 DNA reads as TGTGCCAGTAGTCCTACAGCTTCCTCCTATAATTCACCCCTCCACTTT. The encoded protein is CASSPTASSYNSPLHF.

This chain joins TRBV7-8 and TRBJ2-1; 12 bases match TRBD2. V dropped 7 bases and J dropped 7; count of bases not matched to a gene: 8. The CDR3 is 15 amino acids. Looked up from germline, CDR1 is SGHVS and CDR2 is FQNEAQ. In nucleotides, the CDR3 is TGTGCCAGCAAGCCTCTAGCGGGGGGGAAGAATGAGCAGTTCTTC. Its protein is CASKPLAGGKNEQFF.

This sequence joins TRBV19 and TRBJ1-4; 7 bases match TRBD1. After removal of 5 bases from V and 5 bases from J, the junction contained 8 bases not matched to a gene. The germline V gene encodes CDR1 LNHDA and CDR2 SQIVND (reference sequence). The CDR3 covers 15 residues. CDR3 protein: CASSPPPGQNEKLFF. The CDR3 region has the DNA TGTGCCAGTAGTCCACCACCGGGACAGAATGAAAAACTGTTTTTT.

The chain links TRBV4-1 to TRBJ1-4, with TRBD1 matching over 7 bases. Trimming cost V 2 bases and J 7 bases; bases outside gene matches: 4. The CDR3 loop spans 14 amino acids. CDR1 and CDR2 from the germline V gene are MGHRA and YSYEKL. The CDR3 here is CASSQTGVGEKLFF. CDR3 sequence (DNA): TGCGCCAGCAGCCAAACAGGGGTGGGTGAAAAACTGTTTTTT.

The chain carries TRBV6-2 or TRBV6-3 and TRBJ1-5; possibly TRBD1 for D (6 bases). From germline, CDR1 is MNHEY and CDR2 SVGEGT. Trimming removed 4 bases at V and 10 bases at J, with 20 bases between. This CDR3 is built from 15 residues. The DNA for the CDR3 is TGTGCCAGCAGTTGGCGGCAGGGGTCCCTCGAACCCCAGCATTTT. It translates to CASSWRQGSLEPQHF.

The rearrangement links TRBV7-2 to TRBJ2-2, with a possible D match to TRBD1 (6 bases). The V gene's germline CDR1 is SGHTA and CDR2 FQGNSA. The V end lost 0 bases, the J end lost 2 bases, and 13 bases lay between the germline ends. CDR3 length: 17 amino acids. The CDR3 reads CASSLAAPGVNTGELFF. CDR3 bases: TGTGCCAGCAGCTTAGCGGCCCCAGGGGTCAACACCGGGGAGCTGTTTTTT.

The CDR3 region has the DNA TGTGCCAGCAGCTCCCCCGTTCTGGGCGGGAAGTCAGATACGCAGTATTTT. This sequence encodes CASSSPVLGGKSDTQYF. This rearrangement joins TRBV7-2 to TRBJ2-3; the D gene is possibly TRBD2 (6 bases). Germline-derived CDR1 and CDR2 are SGHTA and FQGNSA. Trimming shortened V by 4 bases and J by 4 bases, and 21 bases separated the two germline ends. This CDR3 has 17 residues.